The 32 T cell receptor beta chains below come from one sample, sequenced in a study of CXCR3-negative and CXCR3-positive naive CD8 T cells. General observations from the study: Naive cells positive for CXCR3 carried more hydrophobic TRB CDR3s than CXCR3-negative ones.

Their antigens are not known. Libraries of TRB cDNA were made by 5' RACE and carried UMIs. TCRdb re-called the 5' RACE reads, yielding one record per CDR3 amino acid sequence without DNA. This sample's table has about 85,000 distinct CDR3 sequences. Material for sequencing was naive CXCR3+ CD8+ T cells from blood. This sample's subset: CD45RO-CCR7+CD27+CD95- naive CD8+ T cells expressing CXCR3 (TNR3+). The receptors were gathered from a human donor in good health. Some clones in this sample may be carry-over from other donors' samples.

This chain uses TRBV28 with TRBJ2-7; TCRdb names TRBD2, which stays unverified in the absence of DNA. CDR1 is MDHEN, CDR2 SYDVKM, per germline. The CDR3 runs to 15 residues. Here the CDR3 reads CASRGRTGKDYEQYF. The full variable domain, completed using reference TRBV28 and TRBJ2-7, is DVKVTQSSRYLVKRTGEKVFLECVQDMDHENMFWYRQDPGLGLRLIYFSYDVKMKEKGDIPEGYSVSREKKERFSLILESASTNQTSMYLCASRGRTGKDYEQYFGPGTRLTVT.

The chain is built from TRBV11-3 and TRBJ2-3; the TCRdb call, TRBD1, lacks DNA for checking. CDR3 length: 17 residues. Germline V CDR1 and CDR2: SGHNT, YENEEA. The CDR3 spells CASSLEVGRGVKDTQYF.

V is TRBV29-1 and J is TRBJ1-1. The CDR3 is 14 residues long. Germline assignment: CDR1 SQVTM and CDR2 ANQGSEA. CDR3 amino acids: CSFRAGNANTEAFF.

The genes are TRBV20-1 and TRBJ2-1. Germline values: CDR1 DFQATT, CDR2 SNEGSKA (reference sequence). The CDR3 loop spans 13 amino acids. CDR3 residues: CSARELSYNEQFF.

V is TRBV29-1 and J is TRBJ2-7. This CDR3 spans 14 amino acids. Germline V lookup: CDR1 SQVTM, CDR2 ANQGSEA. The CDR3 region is CSVVVIGSADEQYF.

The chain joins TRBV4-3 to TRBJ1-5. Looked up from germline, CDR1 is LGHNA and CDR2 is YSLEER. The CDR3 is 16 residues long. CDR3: CASSQDWENSNQPQHF.

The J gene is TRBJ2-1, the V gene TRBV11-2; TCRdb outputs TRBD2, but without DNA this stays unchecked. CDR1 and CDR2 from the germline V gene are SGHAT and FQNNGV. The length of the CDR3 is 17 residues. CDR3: CASSLDRAMSSYNEQFF.

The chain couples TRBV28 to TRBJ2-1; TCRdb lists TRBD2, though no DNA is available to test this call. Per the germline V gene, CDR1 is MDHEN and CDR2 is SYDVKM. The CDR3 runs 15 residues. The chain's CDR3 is CASSLGLAGDNEQFF.

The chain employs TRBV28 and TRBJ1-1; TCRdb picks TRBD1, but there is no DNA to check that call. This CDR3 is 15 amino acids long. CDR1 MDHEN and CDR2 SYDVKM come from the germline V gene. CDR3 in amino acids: CASSLAAGGGTEAFF.

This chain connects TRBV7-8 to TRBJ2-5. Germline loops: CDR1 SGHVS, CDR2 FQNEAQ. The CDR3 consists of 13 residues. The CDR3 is CASSDHEQETQYF.

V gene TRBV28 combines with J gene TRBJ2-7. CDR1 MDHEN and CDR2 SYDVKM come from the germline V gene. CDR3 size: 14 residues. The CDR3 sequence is CASSFSRQSLEQYF.

This CDR3 is CAISEGSSDLAKNIQYF. V is TRBV10-3 and J is TRBJ2-4. In germline, CDR1 is ENHRY, CDR2 SYGVKD. CDR3 size: 17 residues.

The CDR3 loop reads CASSLVSEPSYEQYF. This chain uses TRBV7-2 with TRBJ2-7. In germline, CDR1 is SGHTA, CDR2 FQGNSA. CDR3 length: 15 residues.

The CDR3 region is CASSLDVEADEQYF. J is TRBJ2-7 and V is TRBV7-9; TCRdb designates TRBD2, a call that cannot be tested without DNA. This CDR3 comprises 14 residues. Per germline, CDR1 SEHNR and CDR2 FQNEAQ (reference sequence).

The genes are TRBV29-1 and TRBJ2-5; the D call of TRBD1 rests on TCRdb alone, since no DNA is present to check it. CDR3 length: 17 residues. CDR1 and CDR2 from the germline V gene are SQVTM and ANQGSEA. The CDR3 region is CSVDVGRAGDVIETQYF.

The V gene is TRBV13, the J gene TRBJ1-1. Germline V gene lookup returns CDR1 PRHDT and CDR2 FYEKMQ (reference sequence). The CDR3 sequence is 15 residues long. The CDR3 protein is CASSSEDVSNTEAFF.

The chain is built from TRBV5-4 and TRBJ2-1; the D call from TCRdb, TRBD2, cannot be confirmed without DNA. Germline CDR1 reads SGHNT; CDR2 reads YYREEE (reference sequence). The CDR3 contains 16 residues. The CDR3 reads CASSPERGVSYNEQFF.

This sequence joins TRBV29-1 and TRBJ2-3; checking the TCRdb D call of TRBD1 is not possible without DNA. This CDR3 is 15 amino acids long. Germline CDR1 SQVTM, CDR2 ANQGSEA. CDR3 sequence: CSVVPADRSGDTQYF.

The CDR3 loop reads CASSAGTGGPYEQYF. The V call is TRBV19, the J call TRBJ2-7; the TCRdb D gene call, TRBD1, has no DNA to confirm it. The germline gives CDR1 LNHDA, CDR2 SQIVND (reference sequence). The CDR3 length is 15 residues.

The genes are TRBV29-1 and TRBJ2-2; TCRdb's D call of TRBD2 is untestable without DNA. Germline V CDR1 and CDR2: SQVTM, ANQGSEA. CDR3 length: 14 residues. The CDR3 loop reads CSAWQAGNTGELFF.

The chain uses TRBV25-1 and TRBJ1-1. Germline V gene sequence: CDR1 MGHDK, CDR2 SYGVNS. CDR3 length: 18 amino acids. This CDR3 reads CASSEYILGGGLNTEAFF.

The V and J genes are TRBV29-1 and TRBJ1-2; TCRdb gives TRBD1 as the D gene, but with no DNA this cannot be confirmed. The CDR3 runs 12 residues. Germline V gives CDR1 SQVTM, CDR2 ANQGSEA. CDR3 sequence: CSVVGGLGGYTF.

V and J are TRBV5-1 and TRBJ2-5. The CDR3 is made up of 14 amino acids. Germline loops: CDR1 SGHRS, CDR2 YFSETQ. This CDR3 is CASSLGRNEETQYF. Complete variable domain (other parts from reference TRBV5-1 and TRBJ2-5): KAGVTQTPRYLIKTRGQQVTLSCSPISGHRSVSWYQQTPGQGLQFLFEYFSETQRNKGNFPGRFSGRQFSNSRSEMNVSTLELGDSALYLCASSLGRNEETQYFGPGTRLLVL.

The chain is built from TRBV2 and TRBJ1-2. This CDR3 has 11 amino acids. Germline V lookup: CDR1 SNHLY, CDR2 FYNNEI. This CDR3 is CASIEDYGYTF.

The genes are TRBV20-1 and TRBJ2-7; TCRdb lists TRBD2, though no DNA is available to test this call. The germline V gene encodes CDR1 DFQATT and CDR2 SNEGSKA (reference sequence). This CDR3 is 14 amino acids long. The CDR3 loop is CSARDETSGYEQYF.

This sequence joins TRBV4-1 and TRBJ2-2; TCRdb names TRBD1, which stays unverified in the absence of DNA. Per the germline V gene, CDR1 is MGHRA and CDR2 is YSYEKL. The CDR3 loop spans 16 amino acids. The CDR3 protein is CASSQVEGLGTGELFF.

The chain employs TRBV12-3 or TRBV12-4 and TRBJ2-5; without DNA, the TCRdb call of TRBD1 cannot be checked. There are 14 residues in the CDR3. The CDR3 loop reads CASSLTRIQETQYF.

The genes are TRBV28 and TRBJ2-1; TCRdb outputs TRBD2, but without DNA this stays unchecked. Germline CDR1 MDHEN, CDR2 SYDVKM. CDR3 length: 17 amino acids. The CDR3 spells CASSLGLASGGLYEQFF.

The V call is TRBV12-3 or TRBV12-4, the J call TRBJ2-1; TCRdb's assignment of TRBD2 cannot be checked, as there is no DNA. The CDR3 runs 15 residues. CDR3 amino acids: CASTRGLAASNEQFF.

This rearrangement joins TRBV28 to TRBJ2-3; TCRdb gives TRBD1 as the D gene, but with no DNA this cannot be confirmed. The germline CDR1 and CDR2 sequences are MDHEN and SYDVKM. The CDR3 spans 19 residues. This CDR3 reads CASSFSSYHSRGAQDTQYF.

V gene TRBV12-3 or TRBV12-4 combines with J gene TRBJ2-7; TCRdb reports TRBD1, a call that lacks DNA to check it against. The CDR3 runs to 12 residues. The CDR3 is CASSPWLREQYF.

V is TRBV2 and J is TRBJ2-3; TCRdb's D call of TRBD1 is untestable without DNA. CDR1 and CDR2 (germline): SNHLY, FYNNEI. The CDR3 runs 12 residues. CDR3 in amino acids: CASTGGGGGQYF.